The 19 T cell receptor beta chains given below trace back to one sample, sequenced in a study of T cell repertoires and Cas9 in healthy adults. Sequencing was performed with immunoSEQ multiplex PCR; in TCRdb, only in-frame clones are kept and a portion is missing. The sample records more than 20,000 clones, 80% to 95% being singletons. Sequences were obtained from CD4+ effector T cells (CD127+, CD25-, CD137-, CD154-) from PBMCs; culture status not recorded. These receptors all come from a human donor in good health.

The rearrangement joins TRBV15 to TRBJ2-7; TRBD2 matches at 8 bases. The CDR3 has 15 residues. The V segment lost 1 base and the J segment 4 bases; nucleotides outside the gene matches: 6. Germline CDR1 LNHNV, CDR2 YYDKDF (reference sequence). The DNA of the CDR3 is TGTGCCACCAGCAGAGGAACGGGGGGGACTTACGAGCAGTACTTC. Translating gives CATSRGTGGTYEQYF.

This clone showed up just once. The CDR3 nucleotides are TGTGCCAGTAGTATAGATCGGCAGGGGCGCACCGGGGAGCTGTTTTTT. Its protein is CASSIDRQGRTGELFF. The chain is built from TRBV19 and TRBJ2-2; possibly TRBD1 for D (6 bases). V shed 0 bases and J shed 4 bases, with 12 bases lying between them. This CDR3 has 16 amino acids. Germline lookup yields CDR1 LNHDA and CDR2 SQIVND (reference sequence).

This chain connects TRBV4-3 to TRBJ2-6; D is unresolved. The V gene's germline CDR1 is LGHNA and CDR2 YSLEER. V was pared by 3 bases and J by 0 bases, with 15 bases between. This CDR3 has 18 residues. The CDR3 region is CASSQLSPWRSGANVLTF. DNA of the CDR3: TGCGCCAGCAGCCAGTTGAGCCCCTGGCGCTCTGGGGCCAACGTCCTGACTTTC.

V gene TRBV7-3 combines with J gene TRBJ2-2; D is perhaps TRBD1 or TRBD2 (5 bases each). Germline CDR1 and CDR2: SGHTA and FQGTGA. Trimming shortened V by 5 bases and J by 5 bases, and 15 bases separated the two germline ends. This CDR3 has 15 amino acids. CDR3 coding DNA: TGTGCCAGCAGCCCCAACCGCAGGGAGACCGGGGAGCTGTTTTTT. This sequence encodes CASSPNRRETGELFF.

In its sample, this clone was seen once. This sequence joins TRBV6-6 and TRBJ1-5; no firm D call. CDR1 is MNHNY and CDR2 is SVGAGI in the germline V gene (reference sequence). The CDR3 is made up of 15 amino acids. Trimming shortened V by 8 bases and J by 0 bases, and 14 bases separated the two germline ends. The CDR3 reads CASRRTADSNQPQHF. The CDR3 DNA reads as TGTGCCAGCCGGCGCACAGCGGATAGCAATCAGCCCCAGCATTTT.

The chain is built from TRBV6-1 and TRBJ2-4; no clear D gene. V lost 1 base and J 0 bases, leaving 4 bases between the germline ends. The CDR3 runs 14 residues. The germline gives CDR1 MNHNS, CDR2 SASEGT. CDR3: CASSEGVAKNIQYF. CDR3 bases: TGTGCCAGCAGTGAAGGGGTAGCCAAAAACATTCAGTACTTC.

The rearrangement joins TRBV6-5 to TRBJ1-1; 9 bases agree with TRBD1. V dropped 6 bases and J dropped 6; count of bases not matched to a gene: 8. Germline CDR1 reads MNHEY; CDR2 reads SVGAGI. The CDR3 has 14 amino acids. In nucleotides, the CDR3 is TGTGCCAGCAGGGGGACAGGGTCGATCGCTGAAGCTTTCTTT. Translation gives CASRGTGSIAEAFF.

The genes are TRBV29-1 and TRBJ2-3; 9 bases map to TRBD1. This CDR3 spans 13 amino acids. The germline V gene encodes CDR1 SQVTM and CDR2 ANQGSEA. V shed 7 bases, J shed 0 bases, and the junction held 2 bases outside the gene matches. The CDR3 bases are TGCAGCGCTGGACAGGGGAGCACAGATACGCAGTATTTT. This codes for CSAGQGSTDTQYF.

The CDR3 bases are TGTGCCAGCAGCCCCAACCGGGACAGCCCTTATGGCTACACCTTC. Its protein product is CASSPNRDSPYGYTF. The V gene is TRBV7-3, the J gene TRBJ1-2; 7 bases match TRBD1. The CDR3 is 15 residues long. V lost 5 bases, J lost 5 bases, and 11 bases stayed unmatched. CDR1 SGHTA and CDR2 FQGTGA come from the germline V gene.

V usage is TRBV18 and J usage is TRBJ2-7, with 7 nucleotides matching TRBD1. Germline V CDR1 and CDR2: KGHSH, LQKENI. CDR3 length: 13 amino acids. With V trimmed by 6 bases and J by 7 bases, 9 bases remained unmatched. The chain's CDR3 is CASSTNQDREQYV. The CDR3 bases are TGTGCCAGCTCCACAAACCAGGACAGGGAGCAGTACGTC.

The J gene is TRBJ2-1, the V gene TRBV27, with TRBD2 matching 9 bases. The V and J ends lost 4 bases and 7 bases, in that order; junction bases with no gene match: 11. The germline CDR1 and CDR2 sequences are MNHEY and SMNVEV (reference sequence). The CDR3 loop spans 16 amino acids. The CDR3 loop reads CASSSPRGRAWNEQFF. The DNA of the CDR3 is TGTGCCAGCAGTTCCCCCCGCGGGAGGGCCTGGAATGAGCAGTTCTTC.

This clone has only one observation. The chain has TRBV7-2 and TRBJ2-1, with 15 bases matching TRBD2. This CDR3 is built from 19 residues. Germline CDR1 SGHTA, CDR2 FQGNSA. V was clipped by 5 bases and J by 0 bases; unmatched bases: 8. CDR3 region: CASSARGTSGGPSYNEQFF. CDR3 DNA sequence: TGTGCCAGCAGCGCTAGGGGGACTAGCGGGGGGCCCTCCTACAATGAGCAGTTCTTC.

With regard to this clone: The junction does not match germline at one end; this may be a read error. J is TRBJ2-7 and V is TRBV7-3; 12 nucleotides align to TRBD2. Germline V gives CDR1 SGHTA, CDR2 FQGTGA. CDR3 size: 15 residues. CDR3 bases: TGTGCCAGCAGCGTAACTAGCGGGGGGATCTACGAGCAGTACTTC. Translating gives CASSVTSGGIYEQYF.

The V call is TRBV5-1, the J call TRBJ1-2; 8 bases are shared with TRBD1. This CDR3 contains 14 residues. With 1 base clipped from V and 5 bases from J, the junction kept 4 bases outside the gene matches. From germline, CDR1 is SGHRS and CDR2 YFSETQ. The CDR3 spells CASSLLTGVYGYTF. In DNA form, the CDR3 reads TGCGCCAGCAGCTTGTTGACAGGGGTTTATGGCTACACCTTC. Together with reference TRBV5-1 and TRBJ1-2, the CDR3 gives the full variable domain: KAGVTQTPRYLIKTRGQQVTLSCSPISGHRSVSWYQQTPGQGLQFLFEYFSETQRNKGNFPGRFSGRQFSNSRSEMNVSTLELGDSALYLCASSLLTGVYGYTFGSGTRLTVV.

V usage is TRBV7-6 and J usage is TRBJ2-3, with TRBD2 as a possible D gene (7 bases). Germline V CDR1 and CDR2: SGHVS, FNYEAQ. The V and J ends lost 1 base and 4 bases respectively, with 15 bases between them. The CDR3 runs to 16 residues. This CDR3 reads CASSLGSGGIPDTQYF. The CDR3 DNA reads as TGTGCCAGCAGCTTAGGGTCGGGGGGCATACCAGATACGCAGTATTTT.

This chain links TRBV28 with TRBJ2-2; no firm D call. From germline, CDR1 is MDHEN and CDR2 SYDVKM. V was trimmed by 6 bases and J by 4 bases, leaving 12 bases between them. The CDR3 spans 14 residues. CDR3 bases: TGTGCCAGCAGAGCCCTCTCGGGCACCGGGGAGCTGTTTTTT. The encoded protein is CASRALSGTGELFF.

The rearrangement uses TRBV18 and TRBJ1-4; 7 positions match TRBD1. The CDR3 length is 14 residues. The ends lost 4 bases at V and 4 bases at J; junction bases unmatched: 3. In germline, CDR1 is KGHSH, CDR2 LQKENI. The CDR3 loop is CASSQGQDNEKLFF. CDR3 DNA: TGTGCCAGCTCACAAGGACAGGATAATGAAAAACTGTTTTTT.

This clone showed up just once. The chain couples TRBV11-3 to TRBJ2-7; tentatively, D is TRBD2 (5 bases). Germline-derived CDR1 and CDR2 are SGHNT and YENEEA. CDR3 length equals 15 residues. V was trimmed by 0 bases and J by 4 bases, leaving 13 bases between them. CDR3 amino acids: CASSLDPSRRYEQYF. CDR3 nucleotide sequence: TGTGCCAGCAGCTTAGATCCCAGCAGGAGGTACGAGCAGTACTTC. Drawing the rest from reference TRBV11-3 and TRBJ2-7, the complete variable domain is EAGVVQSPRYKIIEKKQPVAFWCNPISGHNTLYWYLQNLGQGPELLIRYENEEAVDDSQLPKDRFSAERLKGVDSTLKIQPAELGDSAVYLCASSLDPSRRYEQYFGPGTRLTVT.

The chain recombines TRBV7-2 with TRBJ2-7, with 10 bases identical to TRBD2. Germline V gene sequence: CDR1 SGHTA, CDR2 FQGNSA. This CDR3 spans 17 amino acids. Trimming removed 5 bases from V and 5 bases from J; junction bases left unmatched: 15. The DNA of the CDR3 is TGTGCCAGCAGCCCATCGAGCGGGGGGGCCCAAATCAACGAGCAGTACTTC. This sequence encodes CASSPSSGGAQINEQYF.